The 6 T cell receptor beta chains listed next were all sequenced from one sample in a study of blood T cell repertoires in COVID-19. Clones were read by immunoSEQ multiplex PCR, and TCRdb kept only the in-frame ones, dropping some. The sample yields about 68,000 clones, about 85% seen once. Sequenced sample: peripheral blood. The source is a woman between 50 and 59 years old with COVID-19, enrolled during active disease.

The J gene is TRBJ2-3, the V gene TRBV3-1 (or the pseudogene TRBV3-2); D might be TRBD2 (6 bases). The CDR3 has 13 residues. Germline assignment: CDR1 LGHDT and CDR2 YNNKEL (reference sequence). Trimming removed 2 bases from V and 4 bases from J, with 7 bases in between. The CDR3 loop is CASSQWRADTQYF. DNA of the CDR3: TGTGCCAGCAGCCAATGGAGGGCAGATACGCAGTATTTT.

The chain uses TRBV27 and TRBJ1-5; 7 bases line up with TRBD1. Germline CDR1 reads MNHEY; CDR2 reads SMNVEV (reference sequence). CDR3 size: 18 residues. V lost 1 base to trimming and J lost 0 bases; unmatched junction nucleotides: 9. The CDR3 coding sequence is TGTGCCAGCAGTTTATACGGACAGGTCGGGAATAGCAATCAGCCCCAGCATTTT. Protein: CASSLYGQVGNSNQPQHF.

The chain recombines TRBV28 with TRBJ2-7; 9 nucleotides align to TRBD2. The CDR3 has 14 residues. From germline, CDR1 is MDHEN and CDR2 SYDVKM. Unmatched junction bases numbered 5, after V lost 3 bases and J lost 5 bases. CDR3 coding DNA: TGTGCCAGCAGTTTGCCTAGCGGGAAACACGAGCAGTACTTC. Translation: CASSLPSGKHEQYF.

The table lists this clone with a count of one. The chain carries TRBV7-2 and TRBJ2-1; 7 bases line up with TRBD2. Germline V gene sequence: CDR1 SGHTA, CDR2 FQGNSA. The CDR3 loop spans 14 amino acids. Trimming cost V 3 bases and J 9 bases; bases outside gene matches: 8. The CDR3 protein is CASSFGGGPGEQFF. The CDR3 nucleotides read TGTGCCAGCAGCTTTGGGGGAGGGCCTGGTGAGCAGTTCTTC.

This rearrangement joins TRBV7-3 to TRBJ2-2, with D tentatively TRBD2 (5 bases). CDR1 and CDR2 (germline): SGHTA, FQGTGA. The V gene lost 3 bases and the J gene lost 6 bases, with 14 bases spanning the gap. The CDR3 has 15 residues. CDR3 protein: CASSLPSISAGELFF. The CDR3 region has the DNA TGTGCCAGCAGCTTGCCTAGCATATCGGCCGGGGAGCTGTTTTTT.

V usage is TRBV30 and J usage is TRBJ2-7; 10 bases fit TRBD1. The CDR3 has 14 residues. V lost 2 bases to trimming and J lost 7 bases; unmatched junction nucleotides: 8. From germline, CDR1 is GTSNPN and CDR2 SVGIG (reference sequence). CDR3 nucleotide sequence: TGTGCCTGGAGTAGGGGACAGGGGTCGGGGGAGCAGTACTTC. As protein: CAWSRGQGSGEQYF. The variable domain in full, with the rest retrieved from reference TRBV30 and TRBJ2-7, is SQTIHQWPATLVQPVGSPLSLECTVEGTSNPNLYWYRQAAGRGLQLLFYSVGIGQISSEVPQNLSASRPQDRQFILSSKKLLLSDSGFYLCAWSRGQGSGEQYFGPGTRLTVT.